This T cell receptor (beta chain) was sequenced for a study of T cell clonality in common variable immunodeficiency. Reduced serum IgG, IgA and/or IgM plus specific antibody deficiency defined CVID. Replacement immunoglobulin had been given to every CVID subject for at least one year. Blood came from CVID subjects not ill and not taking immunomodulatory or immunosuppressive medication. Many counts were recorded for this clone. The antigen is undetermined. The CDR3 is cut off 3 residues early in the read; its end comes from the germline J gene. Overall study findings and caveats: Reportedly, TCR beta sequences from common variable immunodeficiency showed fewer deletions and N-nucleotide insertions. TCRbeta clonality was increased in CVID versus healthy controls.

Libraries were prepared by immunoSEQ multiplex PCR; TCRdb keeps only in-frame clonotypes and omits some of them. Singletons are absent from the sample, which has roughly 33,000 clones. The J segment lost 2 bases and the V segment lost 5 bases, leaving 8 bases of the junction unmatched. This CDR3 is built from 16 residues. The germline CDR1 and CDR2 sequences are KGHSH and LQKENI. Sequencing input: peripheral blood mononuclear cells. This chain connects TRBV18 to TRBJ2-7; 11 bases are a match to TRBD1. This receptor was taken from a human donor with common variable immunodeficiency. The chain's CDR3 is CASSSGQGAEAYEQYF. Incomplete CDR3 DNA: TGTGCCAGCTCATCCGGACAGGGGGCGGAAGCCTACGAG.